A single sample gave rise to the 30 T cell receptor beta chains below, sequenced in a study of T cell responses to AZD1222 COVID-19 vaccine. Clones were sequenced by immunoSEQ multiplex PCR, and TCRdb holds only the in-frame ones, with some missing. The sample lists a few hundred thousand clones, more than 85% occurring once. The sample here was peripheral blood, taken on day 0 of AZD1222 vaccination. These receptors originate from an adult in good health.

This rearrangement joins TRBV19 to TRBJ1-2; possibly TRBD1 for D (6 bases). Trimming left V 6 bases short and J 4 bases short, with 24 bases between. CDR1 LNHDA and CDR2 SQIVND come from the germline V gene (reference sequence). The CDR3 has 17 amino acids. The CDR3 is CASRESDRRGPSYGYTF. The CDR3 bases are TGTGCCAGTAGAGAGAGCGACAGGCGAGGTCCCAGCTATGGCTACACCTTC.

The chain employs TRBV5-6 and TRBJ1-5; D uncertain. The germline V gene has CDR1 SGHDT and CDR2 YYEEEE. The CDR3 length is 13 residues. Between the trimmed V and J ends, which lost 3 bases and 5 bases, there was a span of 9 bases. CDR3 region: CASSSGGYQPQHF. The CDR3 nucleotides are TGTGCCAGCAGCTCGGGTGGATATCAGCCCCAGCATTTT.

The chain carries TRBV9 and TRBJ2-3, with D possibly matching TRBD2 (6 bases). This CDR3 has 16 amino acids. Looked up from germline, CDR1 is SGDLS and CDR2 is YYNGEE. Trimming left V 0 bases short and J 0 bases short, with 11 bases between. This CDR3 is CASSVDPRGSTDTQYF. CDR3 DNA sequence: TGTGCCAGCAGCGTAGATCCGCGGGGCAGCACAGATACGCAGTATTTT.

The chain links TRBV30 to TRBJ2-7; possibly TRBD2 for D (6 bases). Trimming took off 1 base at V and 3 bases at J, with 13 bases between the two ends. This CDR3 contains 14 residues. CDR1 and CDR2 (germline): GTSNPN, SVGIG (reference sequence). The CDR3 sequence is CAWSGPGGYYEQYF. CDR3 sequence (DNA): TGTGCCTGGAGTGGCCCCGGAGGGTACTACGAGCAGTACTTC.

This clone is a singleton in its sample. The chain carries TRBV7-2 and TRBJ1-1; D perhaps matches TRBD1 (6 bases). Germline lookup yields CDR1 SGHTA and CDR2 FQGNSA. This CDR3 comprises 14 residues. The V end was cut by 2 bases, the J end by 5 bases, with 12 bases between. In nucleotides, the CDR3 is TGTGCCAGCAGCTTACAGGGGATGGGGACTGAAGCTTTCTTT. Translation gives CASSLQGMGTEAFF.

DNA of the CDR3: TGTGCCAGCAGCTTCTCCGGGACAGGGGGCTATGGCTACACCTTC. Its protein product is CASSFSGTGGYGYTF. The gene calls are TRBV7-2 and TRBJ1-2, with 11 bases aligning to TRBD1. The germline CDR1 and CDR2 sequences are SGHTA and FQGNSA. The CDR3 totals 15 residues. Trimming removed 3 bases from V and 4 bases from J; junction bases left unmatched: 4.

The J gene is TRBJ1-2, the V gene TRBV5-5; a weak D match, TRBD1 (5 bases). The CDR3 length is 14 residues. Trimming cost V 1 base and J 1 base, with 8 bases left between them. Germline CDR1 is SGHKS and CDR2 is YYEKEE (reference sequence). CDR3 amino acids: CASSLLRGNYGYTF. CDR3 DNA: TGTGCCAGCAGCTTGCTTAGGGGTAACTATGGCTACACCTTC. The variable domain in full, completed from reference TRBV5-5 and TRBJ1-2, reads DAGVTQSPTHLIKTRGQQVTLRCSPISGHKSVSWYQQVLGQGPQFIFQYYEKEERGRGNFPDRFSARQFPNYSSELNVNALLLGDSALYLCASSLLRGNYGYTFGSGTRLTVV.

The rearrangement links TRBV9 to TRBJ2-3; D remains unclear. The V end was cut by 3 bases, the J end by 6 bases, with 11 bases between. Germline values: CDR1 SGDLS, CDR2 YYNGEE. The CDR3 has 13 residues. The CDR3 loop reads CASSEATRDTQYF. CDR3 DNA sequence: TGTGCCAGCAGCGAGGCGACCCGCGATACGCAGTATTTT.

The chain is built from TRBV19 and TRBJ2-1; D is possibly TRBD2 (5 bases). This CDR3 is built from 12 residues. Trimming cost V 10 bases and J 7 bases, with 14 bases left between them. Germline V gene data show CDR1 as LNHDA and CDR2 as SQIVND (reference sequence). CDR3 loop: CATTGLPNEQFF. The DNA of the CDR3 is TGTGCCACCACCGGACTCCCGAATGAGCAGTTCTTC.

The CDR3 region is CASSFSGRFEQYF. DNA for the CDR3: TGTGCCAGCAGTTTTAGCGGGAGGTTCGAGCAGTACTTC. This rearrangement joins TRBV28 to TRBJ2-7, with TRBD2 identical over 10 bases. This CDR3 region has 13 residues. Germline CDR1 reads MDHEN; CDR2 reads SYDVKM. The V segment lost 3 bases and the J segment 6 bases; nucleotides outside the gene matches: 2.

The chain couples TRBV19 to TRBJ2-7; the D gene is possibly TRBD1 (6 bases). Trimming shortened V by 1 base and J by 3 bases, and 13 bases separated the two germline ends. Germline V gene sequence: CDR1 LNHDA, CDR2 SQIVND (reference sequence). The CDR3 runs to 15 residues. CDR3: CASSIVQGIGYEQYF. The CDR3 DNA is TGTGCCAGTAGTATAGTCCAGGGGATTGGCTACGAGCAGTACTTC.

J is TRBJ1-5 and V is TRBV4-2; D might be TRBD1 (6 bases). The CDR3 is 15 amino acids. The V and J ends lost 4 bases and 0 bases respectively, with 10 bases between them. Germline loops: CDR1 LGHNA, CDR2 YNFKEQ. The CDR3 spells CASSPEDSSNQPQHF. In DNA, the CDR3 is TGTGCCAGCAGCCCGGAGGACAGTAGCAATCAGCCCCAGCATTTT.

The chain joins TRBV6-5 to TRBJ1-2; D is perhaps TRBD1 (5 bases). V was trimmed by 6 bases and J by 4 bases, leaving 15 bases between them. The CDR3 has 14 amino acids. The germline V gene encodes CDR1 MNHEY and CDR2 SVGAGI. The DNA for the CDR3 is TGTGCCAGCAGCAAAACGGGGGAGACCTATGGCTACACCTTC. Its translation is CASSKTGETYGYTF.

V gene TRBV7-3 combines with J gene TRBJ1-5, with D tentatively TRBD1 (6 bases). Trimming took 3 bases from V and 6 from J, leaving 9 bases between them. The germline CDR1 and CDR2 sequences are SGHTA and FQGTGA. This CDR3 has 13 amino acids. DNA of the CDR3: TGTGCCAGCAGCTTTGGGGGCGTTCAGCCCCAGCATTTT. Its protein is CASSFGGVQPQHF.

This clone was recorded once. The V gene is TRBV20-1, the J gene TRBJ2-7; D is possibly TRBD2 (6 bases). The CDR3 is 11 residues long. CDR1 and CDR2 from the germline V gene are DFQATT and SNEGSKA (reference sequence). Trimming pared 7 bases from V and 5 bases from J, leaving 12 bases between. The DNA for the CDR3 is TGCAGTGGGAGTTGGGGGGACGAGCAGTACTTC. It encodes CSGSWGDEQYF.

The genes are TRBV27 and TRBJ2-7, with TRBD1 as a possible D gene (6 bases). This CDR3 is built from 13 residues. CDR1 is MNHEY, CDR2 SMNVEV, per germline (reference sequence). Between the trimmed V and J ends, which lost 7 bases and 5 bases, there was a span of 15 bases. CDR3 sequence: CASIWGHDHEQYF. In DNA form, the CDR3 reads TGTGCCAGCATCTGGGGGCACGATCACGAGCAGTACTTC.

The chain carries TRBV9 and TRBJ1-1, with D perhaps matching TRBD1 (5 bases). With 3 bases removed from V and 11 bases from J, the gap between germline ends came to 14 bases. CDR1 is SGDLS and CDR2 is YYNGEE in the germline V gene. This CDR3 comprises 12 residues. DNA of the CDR3: TGTGCCAGCAGCGGCCTAGGGGAGGGGGCTTTCTTT. It yields the protein CASSGLGEGAFF.

This chain uses TRBV14 with TRBJ2-1; 8 bases are shared with TRBD2. The CDR3 is 11 amino acids. Germline V gives CDR1 SGHDN, CDR2 FVKESK. The V gene end was trimmed by 4 bases and the J gene end by 15 bases; junction bases not matched to a gene: 5. The CDR3, as DNA: TGTGCCAGCAGCCGGGGAGCGGGAGCGTTCTTC. This sequence encodes CASSRGAGAFF. Full variable domain (rest looked up from reference TRBV14 and TRBJ2-1): EAGVTQFPSHSVIEKGQTVTLRCDPISGHDNLYWYRRVMGKEIKFLLHFVKESKQDESGMPNNRFLAERTGGTYSTLKVQPAELEDSGVYFCASSRGAGAFFGPGTRLTVL.

In regard to this clone: Other DNA sequences in this sample translate to the same CDR3. The chain is built from TRBV5-4 and TRBJ2-2; TRBD2 matches 16 bases. Trimming took 4 bases from V and 4 from J; bases not matched to a gene: 7. This CDR3 has 18 residues. In germline, CDR1 is SGHNT, CDR2 YYREEE (reference sequence). CDR3 loop: CASSPGTSGGAGTGELFF. In nucleotides, the CDR3 is TGTGCCAGCAGCCCCGGGACTAGCGGGGGGGCCGGCACCGGGGAGCTGTTTTTT.

The V and J genes are TRBV6-5 and TRBJ1-1, with unresolved D. Deletions cut 6 bases from V and 7 bases from J, with 9 bases between. The V gene's germline CDR1 is MNHEY and CDR2 SVGAGI. The CDR3 is 11 residues long. For the CDR3, the DNA is TGTGCCAGCAGGGGTCGCAGTGAAGCTTTCTTT. It codes for CASRGRSEAFF.

This chain joins TRBV3-1 (or the pseudogene TRBV3-2) and TRBJ2-1; D uncertain. Trimming took 0 bases from V and 5 from J, leaving 11 bases between them. CDR3 length equals 15 residues. Germline V gene lookup returns CDR1 LGHDT and CDR2 YNNKEL (reference sequence). The CDR3 reads CASSQDPGENNEQFF. Here the CDR3 DNA reads TGTGCCAGCAGCCAAGACCCCGGCGAGAACAATGAGCAGTTCTTC.

Regarding this clone: A read error may account for a junction end that differs from germline. The sample carries other DNA sequences with the same CDR3. The chain is built from TRBV4-1 and TRBJ1-1; D uncertain. The germline V gene has CDR1 MGHRA and CDR2 YSYEKL. The CDR3 is made up of 13 amino acids. DNA for the CDR3: TGCGCCAGCAGTCAAGAGGGTTATACTGAAGCTTTCTTT. It codes for CASSQEGYTEAFF.

This rearrangement joins TRBV5-1 to TRBJ1-4; 7 bases are a match to TRBD1. CDR1 is SGHRS and CDR2 is YFSETQ in the germline V gene. This CDR3 is built from 14 residues. V was clipped by 4 bases and J by 5 bases; unmatched bases: 5. CDR3 amino acids: CASSPTGPNEKLFF. The DNA of the CDR3 is TGCGCCAGCAGCCCGACAGGGCCCAATGAAAAACTGTTTTTT.

The V call is TRBV30, the J call TRBJ1-3; D unclear. This CDR3 spans 14 amino acids. The germline V gene encodes CDR1 GTSNPN and CDR2 SVGIG (reference sequence). Trimming took 8 bases from V and 0 from J, leaving 14 bases between them. CDR3 bases: TGTGCCGGGCGGGCAGCCAGCTCTGGAAACACCATATATTTT. As protein: CAGRAASSGNTIYF.

V usage is TRBV30 and J usage is TRBJ2-2, with TRBD2 matching over 12 bases. Trimming cost V 4 bases and J 8 bases; bases outside gene matches: 8. The CDR3 is 15 amino acids. CDR1 is GTSNPN, CDR2 SVGIG, per germline (reference sequence). The DNA of the CDR3 is TGTGCCTGGACTCCCGGACTAGCGGGAATAGGGGAGCTGTTTTTT. This codes for CAWTPGLAGIGELFF.

This clone was recorded once. The chain carries TRBV24-1 and TRBJ2-3, with unresolved D. Germline assignment: CDR1 KGHDR and CDR2 SFDVKD. Trimming stripped 5 bases from V and 4 bases from J, with 15 bases between. CDR3 length: 15 amino acids. The CDR3 region is CATSALSGYPDTQYF. DNA for the CDR3: TGTGCCACCAGTGCCCTTTCTGGGTATCCAGATACGCAGTATTTT.

CDR3 region: CASRSGTTTEAFF. CDR3 in DNA: TGTGCCAGCAGGTCCGGGACAACCACTGAAGCTTTCTTT. This chain joins TRBV12-3 or TRBV12-4 and TRBJ1-1; maybe TRBD1 (6 bases). Trimming took off 6 bases at V and 4 bases at J, with 12 bases between the two ends. The CDR3 loop spans 13 amino acids.

This chain links TRBV9 with TRBJ2-5; D gene unclear. Germline CDR1 reads SGDLS; CDR2 reads YYNGEE. The CDR3 contains 14 residues. Trimming left V 6 bases short and J 0 bases short, with 12 bases between. As DNA, the CDR3 is TGTGCCAGCAATCCGGGCAGGTACCAAGAGACCCAGTACTTC. This codes for CASNPGRYQETQYF.

This rearrangement joins TRBV2 to TRBJ1-1; D might be TRBD1 (5 bases). CDR1 is SNHLY and CDR2 is FYNNEI in the germline V gene. V lost 4 bases, J lost 2 bases, and 11 bases lay in between. This CDR3 is built from 14 residues. DNA of the CDR3: TGTGCCAGCAGTGTGTCAGGGATTAACACTGAAGCTTTCTTT. Protein product: CASSVSGINTEAFF.

The rearrangement joins TRBV19 to TRBJ2-5; 7 bases fit TRBD2. With V trimmed by 5 bases and J by 5 bases, 2 bases remained unmatched. Germline loops: CDR1 LNHDA, CDR2 SQIVND (reference sequence). The CDR3 has 12 residues. The CDR3 loop is CASSWGGETQYF. CDR3 nucleotide sequence: TGTGCCAGTAGTTGGGGAGGGGAGACCCAGTACTTC.